These T cell receptor beta chains were read from a single sample in a study of cytomegalovirus exposure and HLA in healthy donors. Some clones are missing from TCRdb's copy, which holds only in-frame ones; the method was immunoSEQ multiplex PCR. The data hold 200,000 to 250,000 clones, with over 80% observed a single time. The sample consisted of PBMCs. All receptors derive from a boy aged 2-15 years in good health and CMV-seronegative. Each CDR3 is given with its conserved first and last residue. Fields, in order: J gene, V gene, clone size, D gene, CDR3 protein, CDR3 DNA. The D gene is left open where the match is weak. Not every row has a clone size; where given, it reads once, few, many or a size class.

TRBJ1-5 | TRBV19 | . | TRBD1 | CASSRVRGQNQPQHF | TGTGCCAGTAGTAGGGTCCGGGGACAGAATCAGCCCCAGCATTTT
TRBJ2-2 | TRBV7-2 | . | TRBD2 | CASSKPRDYSNTGELFF | TGTGCCAGCAGCAAGCCTCGGGACTACTCGAACACCGGGGAGCTGTTTTTT
TRBJ1-5 | TRBV27 | . | . | CASSLSEVQPQHF | TGTGCCAGCAGTTTATCCGAGGTCCAGCCCCAGCATTTT
TRBJ1-5 | TRBV4-2 | . | TRBD1 | CASSPLLEGQGYQPQHF | TGTGCCAGCAGCCCCCTTCTCGAGGGACAGGGTTATCAGCCCCAGCATTTT
TRBJ2-5 | TRBV7-9 | . | TRBD2 | CASSPRQRGGLETQYF | TGTGCCAGCAGCCCCCGACAAAGGGGAGGGCTGGAGACCCAGTACTTC
TRBJ1-2 | TRBV5-1 | . | TRBD1 | CASSRMDRGQYGYTF | TGCGCCAGCAGCAGAATGGACAGGGGGCAATATGGCTACACCTTC
TRBJ1-5 | TRBV6-1 | few | . | CASRLTGLGQPQHF | TGTGCCAGCAGGCTAACAGGGCTCGGGCAGCCCCAGCATTTT
TRBJ1-5 | TRBV6-1 | once | TRBD1 | CASSEAQRDRGSNQPQHF | TGTGCCAGCAGTGAAGCGCAAAGGGACAGGGGGAGCAATCAGCCCCAGCATTTC
TRBJ2-1 | TRBV14 | . | TRBD2 | CASSQDLPSGGQNEQFF | TGTGCCAGCAGCCAAGATCTGCCTAGCGGGGGGCAGAATGAGCAGTTCTTC
TRBJ2-3 | TRBV9 | . | TRBD2 | CASSYGLALISGADTQYF | TGTGCCAGCAGCTACGGACTAGCGCTCATCTCGGGGGCAGATACGCAGTATTTT
TRBJ2-6 | TRBV5-1 | . | . | CASSPGLGANVLTF | TGCGCCAGCAGCCCGGGTCTTGGGGCCAACGTCCTGACTTTC
TRBJ2-7 | TRBV9 | once | . | CASSVAEGISYEQYF | TGTGCCAGCAGCGTAGCGGAGGGTATCTCCTACGAGCAGTACTTC
TRBJ2-5 | TRBV2 | . | . | CATVRTDPQQETQYF | TGTGCCACCGTCCGGACAGACCCACAACAAGAGACCCAGTACTTC
TRBJ2-2 | TRBV6-1 | . | . | CASSWTVANTGELFF | TGTGCCAGCAGCTGGACAGTCGCGAACACCGGGGAGCTGTTTTTT
TRBJ1-4 | TRBV9 | . | . | CASSAGRQPTNEKLFF | TGTGCCAGCAGCGCAGGGCGACAACCAACTAATGAAAAACTGTTTTTT
TRBJ2-7 | TRBV7-2 | . | TRBD2 | CASSFPGLAYEQYF | TGTGCCAGCAGCTTTCCGGGACTAGCCTACGAGCAGTACTTC
TRBJ2-1 | TRBV5-1 | . | TRBD2 | CASSLRREAYSYNEQFF | TGCGCCAGCAGCTTGAGGCGGGAGGCCTACTCCTACAATGAGCAGTTCTTC
TRBJ2-3 | TRBV19 | . | . | CASSPPVTNTQYF | TGTGCCAGTAGTCCCCCCGTCACAAATACGCAGTATTTT
TRBJ2-2 | TRBV5-6 | . | TRBD1 | CASSSWVTGDFGTGELFF | TGTGCCAGCAGCTCGTGGGTGACAGGGGACTTTGGAACCGGGGAGCTGTTTTTT
TRBJ2-3 | TRBV30 | . | . | CAWRRESTDTQYF | TGTGCCTGGAGAAGGGAGAGCACAGATACGCAGTATTTT
TRBJ2-3 | TRBV29-1 | . | . | CSGGDAVRDTQYF | TGCAGCGGGGGAGACGCAGTACGCGATACGCAGTATTTT
TRBJ2-7 | TRBV9 | . | . | CASSVAPASSYEQYF | TGTGCCAGCAGCGTAGCTCCAGCTAGCTCCTACGAGCAGTACTTC
TRBJ1-2 | TRBV25-1 | . | . | CASSDLGRLYGYTF | TGTGCCAGCAGTGATCTCGGCAGGTTATATGGCTACACCTTC
TRBJ1-2 | TRBV6-1 | . | TRBD1 | CASSERTGHYGYTF | TGTGCCAGCAGTGAAAGGACAGGGCACTATGGCTACACCTTC
TRBJ2-5 | TRBV20-1 | . | . | CSVAAGETQYF | TGCAGTGTCGCCGCGGGAGAGACCCAGTACTTC
TRBJ2-1 | TRBV5-4 | . | . | CASSLWGSPYNEQFF | TGTGCCAGCAGCTTGTGGGGCAGCCCCTACAATGAGCAGTTCTTC
TRBJ1-2 | TRBV5-4 | . | TRBD1 | CASSSINRGENGYTF | TGTGCCAGCAGCTCGATTAACAGGGGGGAAAATGGCTACACCTTC
TRBJ1-1 | TRBV10-3 | few | . | CAISAEVRVNTEAFF | TGTGCCATCAGTGCGGAGGTTCGGGTGAACACTGAAGCTTTCTTT
TRBJ2-1 | TRBV10-3 | . | TRBD2 | CAISGVVAGGYSYNEQFF | TGTGCCATCAGCGGGGTGGTAGCGGGAGGCTATTCCTACAATGAGCAGTTCTTC
TRBJ1-2 | TRBV5-1 | . | TRBD1 | CASSLARDRNYGYTF | TGCGCCAGCAGCTTGGCGCGGGACAGAAACTATGGCTACACCTTC
TRBJ1-5 | TRBV15 | . | TRBD1 | CATSRAQGAHNQPQHF | TGTGCCACCAGCAGAGCGCAGGGGGCCCACAATCAGCCCCAGCATTTT
TRBJ1-2 | TRBV6-1 | . | TRBD1 | CASSESRDRVSYGYTF | TGTGCCAGCAGTGAATCTCGGGACAGGGTCTCGTATGGCTACACCTTC
TRBJ2-7 | TRBV13 | . | . | CASRSLRGSPYEQYF | TGTGCCAGCAGATCCCTCCGGGGGTCTCCCTACGAGCAGTACTTC
TRBJ1-5 | TRBV27 | . | . | CASSLAGANQPQHF | TGTGCCAGCAGTTTAGCGGGCGCCAATCAGCCCCAGCATTTT
TRBJ2-1 | TRBV27 | once | TRBD2 | CASSSLAGTYNEQFF | TGTGCCAGCAGTTCACTAGCGGGAACCTACAATGAGCAGTTCTTC
TRBJ2-1 | TRBV2 | once | . | CASTLLECEQFF | TGTGCCAGCACCCTACTAGAGTGTGAGCAGTTCTTC
TRBJ1-5 | TRBV30 | . | TRBD1 | CAWSVGTGSQPQHF | TGTGCCTGGAGCGTGGGGACAGGGAGTCAGCCCCAGCATTTT
TRBJ1-5 | TRBV11-2 | . | . | CASSLGLGEGQPQHF | TGTGCCAGCAGCTTAGGCCTCGGGGAGGGACAGCCCCAGCATTTT
TRBJ2-7 | TRBV6-5 | . | . | CASSGGELGYEQYF | TGTGCCAGCAGTGGCGGGGAACTAGGCTACGAGCAGTACTTC
TRBJ2-5 | TRBV6-1 | . | TRBD2 | CASSGRGRPQETQYF | TGTGCCAGCAGTGGACGCGGGAGGCCCCAAGAGACCCAGTACTTC
TRBJ1-2 | TRBV21-1 | . | . | CASSNTGAITNYGYTF | TGTGCCAGCAGCAACACAGGGGCCATTACTAACTATGGCTACACCTTC
TRBJ1-1 | TRBV7-2 | . | . | CASSAYRDSRRTEAFF | TGTGCCAGCAGCGCATACAGGGATTCTAGAAGAACTGAAGCTTTCTTT